The 23 T cell receptor beta chains presented below share a single source sample, sequenced in a study of blood T cell repertoires in COVID-19. Clones were read by immunoSEQ multiplex PCR, and TCRdb kept only the in-frame ones, dropping some. The data show a few hundred thousand clones, 80% to 90% seen once. Source material: PBMCs or T cells enriched from blood (not recorded which). The receptors were sampled from a man between 18 and 35 years old who had recovered from COVID-19.

The sample holds one count of this clone. The V gene is TRBV28, the J gene TRBJ2-4; a weak D match, TRBD1 (6 bases). V was pared by 7 bases and J by 7 bases, with 17 bases between. The CDR3 totals 14 residues. Germline CDR1 MDHEN, CDR2 SYDVKM. CDR3 bases: TGTGCCAGCACGATTTCAGGGGTTGGGAACATTCAGTACTTC. Translating it yields CASTISGVGNIQYF.

The chain links TRBV7-3 to TRBJ2-1, with 9 bases lining up with TRBD1. There are 14 residues in the CDR3. V dropped 4 bases and J dropped 5; count of bases not matched to a gene: 3. Germline V gives CDR1 SGHTA, CDR2 FQGTGA. The CDR3: CASSSGQGHNEQFF. DNA for the CDR3: TGTGCCAGCAGCTCCGGACAGGGGCACAATGAGCAGTTCTTC.

The chain uses TRBV28 and TRBJ1-4; 10 bases are shared with TRBD1. In germline, CDR1 is MDHEN, CDR2 SYDVKM. This CDR3 is 15 amino acids long. The trim removed 4 bases at V and 7 bases at J, leaving 6 bases unmatched. The CDR3 is CASSSPTGGTEKLFF. CDR3 DNA: TGTGCCAGCAGTTCGCCGACAGGGGGCACTGAAAAACTGTTTTTT.

This rearrangement joins TRBV3-1 (or the pseudogene TRBV3-2) to TRBJ2-5, with TRBD2 matching 11 bases. This CDR3 spans 14 amino acids. Germline V CDR1 and CDR2: LGHDT, YNNKEL (reference sequence). V dropped 3 bases and J dropped 4; count of bases not matched to a gene: 1. The CDR3 DNA reads TGTGCCAGCAGCCACCTAGCGGGGGGAGAGACCCAGTACTTC. It specifies CASSHLAGGETQYF.

A remark on this clone: Germline and junction disagree at one end, which may indicate a read error. This rearrangement joins TRBV28 to TRBJ1-2, with 9 bases fitting TRBD1. CDR1 is MDHEN and CDR2 is SYDVKM in the germline V gene. The CDR3 runs to 14 residues. CDR3 amino acids: CASSPGTGNYGCTF. The CDR3 nucleotides read TGTGCCAGCAGTCCCGGGACAGGGAACTATGGCTGCACCTTC.

This chain joins TRBV3-1 (or the pseudogene TRBV3-2) and TRBJ2-5, with D possibly matching TRBD2 (5 bases). The CDR3 runs 12 residues. CDR1 LGHDT and CDR2 YNNKEL come from the germline V gene (reference sequence). V dropped 4 bases and J dropped 13 bases, with 16 bases sitting between them. CDR3 sequence: CASSPHPSSRYF. The CDR3 DNA reads TGTGCCAGCAGCCCACACCCTAGCTCTAGGTACTTC.

This rearrangement joins TRBV2 to TRBJ1-2; 8 positions match TRBD1. The CDR3 has 13 residues. Looked up from germline, CDR1 is SNHLY and CDR2 is FYNNEI. V shed 7 bases, J shed 4 bases, and the junction held 5 bases outside the gene matches. CDR3 in DNA: TGTGCCAGCAACCTTCAGGGGGCCTATGGCTACACCTTC. Its translation is CASNLQGAYGYTF.

CDR3 in DNA: TGCGCCAGCAGTGGGGCCAGCGGGAGTGGAAAGACCCAGTACTTC. Amino acid sequence: CASSGASGSGKTQYF. The chain recombines TRBV10-2 with TRBJ2-5, with 8 bases lining up with TRBD2. The CDR3 is 15 amino acids. Germline V gives CDR1 WSHSY, CDR2 SAAADI. V shed 4 bases, J shed 6 bases, and the junction held 10 bases outside the gene matches.

The chain combines TRBV9 with TRBJ1-1; D remains unclear. The germline gives CDR1 SGDLS, CDR2 YYNGEE. V was shortened by 3 bases and J by 4 bases, with 10 bases between the two germline ends. The CDR3 consists of 13 residues. The CDR3 here is CASSANQFTEAFF. The CDR3 DNA sequence: TGTGCCAGCAGCGCCAACCAGTTCACTGAAGCTTTCTTT.

V is TRBV28 and J is TRBJ2-4; no clear D. Germline V CDR1 and CDR2: MDHEN, SYDVKM. There are 15 residues in the CDR3. V lost 1 base and J 3 bases, leaving 10 bases between the germline ends. The CDR3, as DNA: TGTGCCAGCAGTTTATTTCAGTGGAGCAAAAACATTCAGTACTTC. It encodes CASSLFQWSKNIQYF.

The rearrangement uses TRBV6-5 and TRBJ1-1, with 10 bases identical to TRBD1. Looked up from germline, CDR1 is MNHEY and CDR2 is SVGAGI. V lost 6 bases to trimming and J lost 5 bases; unmatched junction nucleotides: 9. CDR3 size: 15 residues. The DNA for the CDR3 is TGTGCCAGCAGACCCCGACAGGGGGCTGTGACTGAAGCTTTCTTT. Encoded protein: CASRPRQGAVTEAFF.

This sequence joins TRBV10-2 and TRBJ2-7; 11 positions agree with TRBD1. CDR3 size: 17 residues. J was trimmed by 0 bases and V by 3 bases; bases with no gene match: 7. Germline CDR1 and CDR2: WSHSY and SAAADI. DNA for the CDR3: TGCGCCAGCAGTGAAGGGACAGGGGGGTCGAGCTCCTACGAGCAGTACTTC. This sequence encodes CASSEGTGGSSSYEQYF.

The CDR3 sequence is CASSPGTSGRRIYYEQYF. Written as DNA, the CDR3 is TGTGCCAGCAGCCCAGGGACTAGCGGAAGGAGAATATACTACGAGCAGTACTTC. The J gene is TRBJ2-7, the V gene TRBV7-3, with 11 nucleotides matching TRBD2. This CDR3 region has 18 residues. Germline V gene sequence: CDR1 SGHTA, CDR2 FQGTGA. The V gene end was trimmed by 5 bases and the J gene end by 3 bases; junction bases not matched to a gene: 15.

This chain joins TRBV10-3 and TRBJ1-4, with 9 bases identical to TRBD1. The CDR3 length is 15 residues. Per the germline V gene, CDR1 is ENHRY and CDR2 is SYGVKD. V lost 0 bases, J lost 7 bases, and 3 bases stayed unmatched. CDR3 loop: CAISESQGAGEKLFF. The CDR3 bases are TGTGCCATCAGTGAGTCACAGGGGGCTGGTGAAAAACTGTTTTTT.

V gene TRBV5-1 combines with J gene TRBJ2-3; the match to TRBD2 covers 9 bases. Trimming removed 3 bases from V and 2 bases from J; junction bases left unmatched: 13. CDR3 length equals 18 residues. The germline CDR1 and CDR2 sequences are SGHRS and YFSETQ. CDR3 nucleotide sequence: TGCGCCAGCAGCTCAACTTCTGGGCTAGCGGGACCCACAGATACGCAGTATTTT. Translation: CASSSTSGLAGPTDTQYF.

The gene calls are TRBV7-9 and TRBJ2-3, with unresolved D. This CDR3 has 11 amino acids. Germline values: CDR1 SEHNR, CDR2 FQNEAQ (reference sequence). V lost 6 bases and J 8 bases, leaving 9 bases between the germline ends. For the CDR3, the DNA is TGTGCCAGCAGGTCCGGTCCTACGCAGTATTTT. The encoded protein is CASRSGPTQYF. Filled out from reference TRBV7-9 and TRBJ2-3, the complete variable domain reads DTGVSQNPRHKITKRGQNVTFRCDPISEHNRLYWYRQTLGQGPEFLTYFQNEAQLEKSRLLSDRFSAERPKGSFSTLEIQRTEQGDSAMYLCASRSGPTQYFGPGTRLTVL.

The chain employs TRBV6-1 and TRBJ1-1; maybe TRBD1 (6 bases). The CDR3 is 14 residues long. With 2 bases removed from V and 5 bases from J, the gap between germline ends came to 12 bases. The germline gives CDR1 MNHNS, CDR2 SASEGT. CDR3 residues: CASSEQGRRTEAFF. The CDR3 region has the DNA TGTGCCAGCAGTGAACAGGGGCGAAGGACTGAAGCTTTCTTT.

The chain uses TRBV7-3 and TRBJ2-1, with 7 bases matching TRBD2. Germline assignment: CDR1 SGHTA and CDR2 FQGTGA. Losses at the gene ends were 0 bases for V and 9 bases for J; bases not matched to a gene: 11. This CDR3 is 16 amino acids long. This CDR3 reads CASSLTTLATGSEQFF. In DNA form, the CDR3 reads TGTGCCAGCAGCTTAACAACACTAGCGACCGGCAGTGAGCAGTTCTTC.

The V gene is TRBV12-3 or TRBV12-4, the J gene TRBJ2-1; no clear D gene. The V end lost 6 bases, the J end lost 6 bases, and 6 bases lay between the germline ends. The CDR3 runs to 11 residues. CDR3 coding DNA: TGTGCCAGCAGGCAGTTCAATGAGCAGTTCTTC. This translates into CASRQFNEQFF.

The chain uses TRBV28 and TRBJ1-5, with D tentatively TRBD1 (6 bases). This CDR3 is 17 amino acids long. CDR1 and CDR2 from the germline V gene are MDHEN and SYDVKM. Trimming stripped 1 base from V and 0 bases from J, with 13 bases between. CDR3 bases: TGTGCCAGCAGTTTATTTTCGGACAGCCTTAGCAATCAGCCCCAGCATTTT. Translated: CASSLFSDSLSNQPQHF.

This clone was seen more than once but under ten times. Other DNA sequences from this sample encode an identical CDR3 as well. This chain uses TRBV6-5 with TRBJ2-7, with 9 bases lining up with TRBD1. Losses at the gene ends were 6 bases for V and 1 base for J; bases not matched to a gene: 4. The CDR3 is 14 residues long. Germline loops: CDR1 MNHEY, CDR2 SVGAGI. CDR3 DNA: TGTGCCAGCAGCCCCGGGACAGGGTCCTACGAGCAGTACTTC. Its translation: CASSPGTGSYEQYF.

The chain has TRBV11-1 and TRBJ2-1; D is unresolved. The CDR3 contains 17 residues. V lost 0 bases, J lost 4 bases, and 16 bases lay in between. Germline CDR1 SGHAT, CDR2 FQDESV (reference sequence). The DNA of the CDR3 is TGTGCCAGCAGCTTAGCGACACACACCCCTATGTACAATGAGCAGTTCTTC. Protein sequence: CASSLATHTPMYNEQFF. The complete variable domain, with remaining parts taken from reference TRBV11-1 and TRBJ2-1, reads EAEVAQSPRYKITEKSQAVAFWCDPISGHATLYWYRQILGQGPELLVQFQDESVVDDSQLPKDRFSAERLKGVDSTLKIQPAELGDSAMYLCASSLATHTPMYNEQFFGPGTRLTVL.

The rearrangement joins TRBV2 to TRBJ2-5; 7 bases map to TRBD1. J gave up 5 bases and V 2 bases, and 5 bases lay outside the gene matches. Germline V gene data show CDR1 as SNHLY and CDR2 as FYNNEI. This CDR3 contains 14 residues. CDR3 nucleotide sequence: TGTGCCAGCAGTGAATTGACAGGGTGGGAGACCCAGTACTTC. Translating gives CASSELTGWETQYF.